The present entry profiles one T cell receptor beta chain with its context. The CDR3 has 15 residues. The trim removed 3 bases at V and 2 bases at J, leaving 1 base unmatched. Looked up from germline, CDR1 is SGDLS and CDR2 is YYNGEE. Profiling relied on immunoSEQ multiplex PCR, and the TCRdb table lists in-frame clones only, not all of them. The sample consists of more than 150,000 clones, 85% to 95% of them appearing once. This record comes from a study of T cell responses to AZD1222 COVID-19 vaccine. Sequenced material: peripheral blood, taken 28 days after the second AZD1222 dose. The sequence was collected from an adult who received the AZD1222 COVID-19 vaccine. This chain joins TRBV9 and TRBJ2-3; 12 positions agree with TRBD2. In nucleotides, the CDR3 is TGTGCCAGCAGCGCTAGCGGGGGGGTCACAGATACGCAGTATTTT. As protein: CASSASGGVTDTQYF.